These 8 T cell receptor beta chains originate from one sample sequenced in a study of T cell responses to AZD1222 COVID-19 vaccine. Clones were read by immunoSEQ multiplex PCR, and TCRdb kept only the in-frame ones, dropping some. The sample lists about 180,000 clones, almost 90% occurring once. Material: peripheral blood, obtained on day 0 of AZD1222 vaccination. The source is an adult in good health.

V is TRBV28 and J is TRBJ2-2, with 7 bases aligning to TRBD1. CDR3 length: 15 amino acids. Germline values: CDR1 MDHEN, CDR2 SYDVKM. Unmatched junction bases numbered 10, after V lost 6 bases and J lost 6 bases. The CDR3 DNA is TGTGCCAGCAGAACACCGGGACAGAAGGCCGGGGAGCTGTTTTTT. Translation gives CASRTPGQKAGELFF.

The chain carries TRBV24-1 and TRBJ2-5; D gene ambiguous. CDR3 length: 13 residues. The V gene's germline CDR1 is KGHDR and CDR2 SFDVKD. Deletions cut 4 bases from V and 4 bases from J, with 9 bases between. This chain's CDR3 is CATSDPFGETQYF. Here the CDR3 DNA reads TGTGCCACCAGTGACCCTTTCGGAGAGACCCAGTACTTC.

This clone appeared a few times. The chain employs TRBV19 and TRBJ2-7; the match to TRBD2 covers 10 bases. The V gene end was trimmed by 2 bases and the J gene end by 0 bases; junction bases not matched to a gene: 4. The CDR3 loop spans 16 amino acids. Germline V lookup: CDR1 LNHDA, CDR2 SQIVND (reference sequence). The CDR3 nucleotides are TGTGCCAGTAGTATAAAAAGCGGGAGGGCCTCCTACGAGCAGTACTTC. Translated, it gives CASSIKSGRASYEQYF.

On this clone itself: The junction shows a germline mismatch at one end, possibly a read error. The CDR3 bases are TGTGCTAGCAGCTTAGACGGGGCTTCACCCCTCCACTTT. Translation: CASSLDGASPLHF. V is TRBV7-7 and J is TRBJ1-6, with D tentatively TRBD1 (5 bases). The CDR3 loop spans 13 amino acids. Germline V gene data show CDR1 as SSHAT and CDR2 as FNYEAQ (reference sequence).

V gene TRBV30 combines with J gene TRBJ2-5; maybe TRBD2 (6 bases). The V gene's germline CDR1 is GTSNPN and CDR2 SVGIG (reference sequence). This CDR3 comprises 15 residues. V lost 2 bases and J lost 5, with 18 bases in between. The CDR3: CAWSLGGASRETQYF. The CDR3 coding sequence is TGTGCCTGGAGTCTCGGCGGGGCCTCTAGGGAGACCCAGTACTTC.

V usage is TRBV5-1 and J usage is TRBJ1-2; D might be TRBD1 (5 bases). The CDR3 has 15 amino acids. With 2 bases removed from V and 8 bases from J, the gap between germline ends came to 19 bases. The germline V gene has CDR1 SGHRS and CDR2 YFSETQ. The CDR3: CASSFKTQVEGGYTF. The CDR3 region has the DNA TGCGCCAGCAGCTTTAAGACCCAAGTTGAGGGGGGCTACACCTTC.

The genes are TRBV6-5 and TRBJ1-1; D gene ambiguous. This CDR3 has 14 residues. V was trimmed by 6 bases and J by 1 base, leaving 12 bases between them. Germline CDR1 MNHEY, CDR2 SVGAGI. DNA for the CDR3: TGTGCCAGCAGCCAAGGGAGTGAGAACACTGAAGCTTTCTTT. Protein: CASSQGSENTEAFF.

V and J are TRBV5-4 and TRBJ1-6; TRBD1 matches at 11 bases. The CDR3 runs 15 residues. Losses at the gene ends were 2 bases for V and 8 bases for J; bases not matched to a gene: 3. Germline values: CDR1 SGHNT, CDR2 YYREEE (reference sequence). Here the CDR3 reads CASSFRDRGDSPLHF. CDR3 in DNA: TGTGCCAGCAGCTTCCGGGACAGGGGGGATTCACCCCTCCACTTT.